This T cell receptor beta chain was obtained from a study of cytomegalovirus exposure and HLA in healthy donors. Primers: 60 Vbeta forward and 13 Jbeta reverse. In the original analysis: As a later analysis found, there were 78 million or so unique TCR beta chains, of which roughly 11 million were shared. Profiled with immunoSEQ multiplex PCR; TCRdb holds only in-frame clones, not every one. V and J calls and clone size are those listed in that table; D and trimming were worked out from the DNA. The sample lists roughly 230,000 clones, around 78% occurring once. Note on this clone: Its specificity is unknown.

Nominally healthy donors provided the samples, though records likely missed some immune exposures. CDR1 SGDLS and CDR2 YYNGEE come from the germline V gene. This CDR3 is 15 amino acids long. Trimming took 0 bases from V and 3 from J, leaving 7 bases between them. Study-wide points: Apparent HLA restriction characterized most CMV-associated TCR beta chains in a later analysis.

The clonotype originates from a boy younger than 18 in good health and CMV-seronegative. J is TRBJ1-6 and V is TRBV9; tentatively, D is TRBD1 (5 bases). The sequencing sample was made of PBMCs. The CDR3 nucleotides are TGTGCCAGCAGCGTAGGGGGGGTCTATAATTCACCCCTCCACTTT. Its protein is CASSVGGVYNSPLHF.